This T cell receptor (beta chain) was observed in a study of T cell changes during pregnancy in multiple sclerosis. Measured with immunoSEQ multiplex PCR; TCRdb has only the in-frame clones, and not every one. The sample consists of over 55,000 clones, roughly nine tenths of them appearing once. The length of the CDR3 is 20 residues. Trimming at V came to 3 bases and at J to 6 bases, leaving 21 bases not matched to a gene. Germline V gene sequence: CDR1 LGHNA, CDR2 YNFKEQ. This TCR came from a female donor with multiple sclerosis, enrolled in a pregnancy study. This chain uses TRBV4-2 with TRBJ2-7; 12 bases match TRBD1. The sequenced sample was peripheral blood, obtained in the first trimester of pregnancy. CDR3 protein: CASSHALGQGASHRHVEQYF. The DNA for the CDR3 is TGTGCCAGCAGCCACGCACTGGGACAGGGGGCGTCCCATCGCCACGTCGAGCAGTACTTC.